Shown below are 13 T cell receptor beta chains from a single sample sequenced in a study of T-cell memory formation after mild COVID-19. TCRdb independently ran MiXCR on the 5' RACE reads; one entry per CDR3 protein. The sample contains a few hundred thousand distinct CDR3 sequences, around 25% of which appear only once. The source material was PBMCs or a T cell subset sorted from them (not recorded which). These TCRs come from an adult woman who had mild COVID-19 (a few samples of this study predate the infection). Cell type and time point are not known.

The rearrangement joins TRBV5-1 to TRBJ2-3; a possible D gene is TRBD2 (5 bases). The CDR3 totals 15 residues. Germline V gene sequence: CDR1 SGHRS, CDR2 YFSETQ. Trimming took 5 bases from V and 0 from J, leaving 13 bases between them. CDR3: CASSIPAGSTDTQYF. The DNA of the CDR3 is TGCGCCAGCAGTATCCCGGCGGGTAGCACAGATACGCAGTATTTT.

The gene calls are TRBV5-1 and TRBJ2-1, with D tentatively TRBD1 or TRBD2 (6 bases each). V was shortened by 1 base and J by 0 bases, with 14 bases between the two germline ends. This CDR3 comprises 17 residues. The germline V gene encodes CDR1 SGHRS and CDR2 YFSETQ. The CDR3 loop is CASSLWVGGPSYNEQFF. CDR3 in DNA: TGCGCCAGCAGCTTGTGGGTTGGGGGGCCCTCCTACAATGAGCAGTTCTTC.

This clonotype was detected ten times or more. This chain links TRBV5-6 with TRBJ2-1; 8 bases agree with TRBD1. Germline V gene lookup returns CDR1 SGHDT and CDR2 YYEEEE. J was trimmed by 1 base and V by 0 bases; bases with no gene match: 6. The CDR3 length is 17 residues. The CDR3 DNA reads TGTGCCAGCAGCTTGGGGGTTAGACAGGGGTCCTACAATGAGCAGTTCTTC. It specifies CASSLGVRQGSYNEQFF. The variable domain in full, with the rest retrieved from reference TRBV5-6 and TRBJ2-1, is DAGVTQSPTHLIKTRGQQVTLRCSPKSGHDTVSWYQQALGQGPQFIFQYYEEEERQRGNFPDRFSGHQFPNYSSELNVNALLLGDSALYLCASSLGVRQGSYNEQFFGPGTRLTVL.

This clonotype was counted between two and nine times. This sequence joins TRBV7-3 and TRBJ2-2; D perhaps matches TRBD2 (6 bases). Trimming removed 4 bases from V and 5 bases from J, with 23 bases in between. Per the germline V gene, CDR1 is SGHTA and CDR2 is FQGTGA. The CDR3 sequence is 18 residues long. Here the CDR3 reads CASSSKPGISGRTGELFF. The CDR3 bases are TGTGCCAGCAGCTCGAAGCCTGGGATTAGCGGCCGGACCGGGGAGCTGTTTTTT.

In this sample, this clonotype turned up a few times. The chain recombines TRBV7-3 with TRBJ2-2; D is uncertain. This CDR3 is 13 amino acids long. CDR1 is SGHTA, CDR2 FQGTGA, per germline. Trimming took off 4 bases at V and 6 bases at J, with 9 bases between the two ends. CDR3: CASSWVAAGELFF. In DNA, the CDR3 is TGTGCCAGCAGCTGGGTAGCAGCCGGGGAGCTGTTTTTT.

This clonotype was counted between two and nine times. This sequence joins TRBV4-2 and TRBJ2-5; 7 bases are a match to TRBD1. The CDR3 loop spans 15 amino acids. V shed 3 bases, J shed 1 base, and the junction held 5 bases outside the gene matches. CDR1 is LGHNA, CDR2 YNFKEQ, per germline. This CDR3 reads CASSQPGQFQETQYF. Here the CDR3 DNA reads TGTGCCAGCAGCCAGCCGGGACAGTTCCAAGAGACCCAGTACTTC.

This sequence joins TRBV7-9 and TRBJ2-1, with D unclear. CDR3 length equals 12 residues. Germline-derived CDR1 and CDR2 are SEHNR and FQNEAQ (reference sequence). The ends were cut back, 5 bases at V and 8 bases at J, with 10 bases in the middle. The CDR3 DNA is TGTGCCAGCAGCCGACGATCCGATGAGCAGTTCTTC. This codes for CASSRRSDEQFF. Together with reference TRBV7-9 and TRBJ2-1, the CDR3 gives the full variable domain: DTGVSQNPRHKITKRGQNVTFRCDPISEHNRLYWYRQTLGQGPEFLTYFQNEAQLEKSRLLSDRFSAERPKGSFSTLEIQRTEQGDSAMYLCASSRRSDEQFFGPGTRLTVL.

V gene TRBV20-1 combines with J gene TRBJ2-7; no firm D call. V lost 4 bases, J lost 0 bases, and 13 bases lay in between. Germline V CDR1 and CDR2: DFQATT, SNEGSKA (reference sequence). CDR3 length: 14 amino acids. The CDR3 here is CSANPGAGSYEQYF. CDR3 nucleotide sequence: TGCAGTGCTAATCCGGGCGCCGGCTCCTACGAGCAGTACTTC.

The chain uses TRBV24-1 and TRBJ2-1, with 7 bases identical to TRBD2. CDR1 KGHDR and CDR2 SFDVKD come from the germline V gene. This CDR3 spans 14 amino acids. Unmatched junction bases numbered 7, after V lost 4 bases and J lost 8 bases. As DNA, the CDR3 is TGTGCCACCAGTGAGGCGGGAGCACGCGATGAGCAGTTCTTC. It codes for CATSEAGARDEQFF.

Ten or more counts support this clonotype. In DNA, the CDR3 is TGCAGTGCTGACTCCACCGGGACAGGGCTAAATGAGCAGTTCTTC. Residues: CSADSTGTGLNEQFF. V gene TRBV20-1 combines with J gene TRBJ2-1, with 9 bases identical to TRBD1. V lost 5 bases, J lost 7 bases, and 12 bases stayed unmatched. This CDR3 has 15 residues. CDR1 is DFQATT and CDR2 is SNEGSKA in the germline V gene (reference sequence).

The chain links TRBV6-1 to TRBJ2-1, with TRBD2 matching over 12 bases. The CDR3 spans 15 residues. Germline V lookup: CDR1 MNHNS, CDR2 SASEGT. Trimming cost V 5 bases and J 7 bases; bases outside gene matches: 6. The CDR3 sequence is CASSRGTSGLNEQFF. CDR3 in DNA: TGTGCCAGCAGTAGGGGGACTAGCGGGCTTAATGAGCAGTTCTTC.

The chain joins TRBV4-1 to TRBJ2-6; 12 nucleotides align to TRBD1. Trimming took 0 bases from V and 3 from J; bases not matched to a gene: 3. Germline V gives CDR1 MGHRA, CDR2 YSYEKL. The CDR3 runs to 18 residues. In nucleotides, the CDR3 is TGCGCCAGCAGCCAAGATAGGGACAGGGGGCATGGGGCCAACGTCCTGACTTTC. This translates into CASSQDRDRGHGANVLTF.

The sample holds a few counts of this clonotype. The chain is built from TRBV15 and TRBJ1-1, with D uncertain. The CDR3 has 11 residues. V was shortened by 8 bases and J by 1 base, with 5 bases between the two germline ends. The germline V gene has CDR1 LNHNV and CDR2 YYDKDF (reference sequence). The CDR3 coding sequence is TGTGCCACCGAAGGGAACACTGAAGCTTTCTTT. It specifies CATEGNTEAFF.